This T cell receptor beta chain was captured by sequencing in a study of shared clonotypes between healthy human individuals. In the study overall: There were three CD4 naive, three CD4 memory, two CD8 naive and one CD8 memory plates per donor. Study-level points and caveats: Shared clonotypes: roughly 4.5% naive CD4, around 3.5% naive CD8, around 2.4% memory CD4, 0.4% memory CD8. Large sequencing depth failed to make sorted-subset sequencing complete, rarefaction showed.

Notes on this clone: Its antigen remains unknown.

The CDR3 spans 15 residues. Trimming took 5 bases from V and 0 from J, leaving 11 bases between them. Germline-derived CDR1 and CDR2 are MGHDK and SYGVNS. In the original analysis: Junction-only sequences without quality scores were provided by ImmunoSEQ, so filtering was different. The data were produced by immunoSEQ multiplex PCR, yet TCRdb's version contains in-frame clones alone and is incomplete. The V and J calls and clone size were taken over from that table, and D and trimming were inferred from the DNA. The sample shows some 2,100,000 clones, under 97% of them seen only once. The sequencing sample was made of naive CD4+ T cells sorted from blood. Subset indicated: CD45RA+ positively selected. The V and J genes are TRBV25-1 and TRBJ2-1; D might be TRBD1 or TRBD2, each matching 5 bases. The sequence was obtained from a man younger than 35 in good health. CDR3 sequence: CASSPWGSSYNEQFF. The CDR3 DNA sequence: TGTGCCAGCAGTCCCTGGGGGAGCTCCTACAATGAGCAGTTCTTC.